This TCR beta chain was sequenced in a study of T cells in Graves' hyperthyroidism and ophthalmopathy. The CDR3 regions of TCR beta were amplified from RNA transcripts. A set of HTBI primers served as the primers for a first-round RT-PCR of the TCR CDR3. MiXCR was run by TCRdb on the multiplex PCR reads, yielding one entry per CDR3 protein. The data contain about 500,000 distinct CDR3 sequences, 17% of them singletons. The germline V gene has CDR1 MNHNS and CDR2 SASEGT. With 5 bases removed from V and 7 bases from J, the gap between germline ends came to 17 bases. CDR3 length: 14 residues. General study results and limits: Ophthalmopathy was separated from stable hyperthyroidism by a 13 V-J model.

Researchers barred patients who had uncontrolled infection, other autoimmune disease, pregnancy or lactation. Based on clinical symptoms, serum thyroxine and TRAb, thyroid ultrasound and orbital computed tomography, diagnoses were reached. In this sample, this clonotype turned up a few times. Its specificity is not known. The sequenced material came from blood. The clonotype was recovered from a woman in her late teens or twenties with Graves' ophthalmopathy. This chain uses TRBV6-1 with TRBJ1-1, with D unresolved. The CDR3 region has the DNA TGTGCCAGCAGTTTCGTCGGAAGTAACGGTGAAGCTTTCTTT. Translating it yields CASSFVGSNGEAFF.